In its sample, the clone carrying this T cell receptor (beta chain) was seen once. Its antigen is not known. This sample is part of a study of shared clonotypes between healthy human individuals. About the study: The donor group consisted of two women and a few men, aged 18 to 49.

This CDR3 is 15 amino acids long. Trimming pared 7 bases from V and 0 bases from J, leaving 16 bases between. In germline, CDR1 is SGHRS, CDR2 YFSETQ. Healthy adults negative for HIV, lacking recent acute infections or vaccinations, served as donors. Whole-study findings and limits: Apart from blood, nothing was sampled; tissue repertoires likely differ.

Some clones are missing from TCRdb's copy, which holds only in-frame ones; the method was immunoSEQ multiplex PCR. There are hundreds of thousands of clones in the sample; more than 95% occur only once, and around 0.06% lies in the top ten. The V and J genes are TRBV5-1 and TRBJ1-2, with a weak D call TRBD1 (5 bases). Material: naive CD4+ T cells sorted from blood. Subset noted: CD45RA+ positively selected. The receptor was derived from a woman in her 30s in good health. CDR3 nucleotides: TGCGCCAGCCTCCCTGGGGCGAATCCTAACTATGGCTACACCTTC. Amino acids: CASLPGANPNYGYTF.